This T cell receptor (beta chain) was documented in a study of cytomegalovirus exposure and HLA in healthy donors. General study results and limits: In a later analysis, at a false discovery rate of 0.05, 16,951 TCR beta sequences were associated with HLA alleles. Highly shared sequence variants in one cluster were likely a sequencing artifact. By HLA locus, TCR association rates varied in a later analysis, with DRB1 showing the most and HLA-C the fewest.

About this clone: Its target is not known.

The PCR used 60 Vbeta and 13 Jbeta primers. Only in-frame clones appear in the TCRdb table, and some are missing; sequencing was by immunoSEQ multiplex PCR. The table lists around 160,000 clones, around three quarters of them singletons. V lost 0 bases and J lost 9, with 13 bases in between. Germline V gives CDR1 SGDLS, CDR2 YYNGEE. This CDR3 spans 14 amino acids. The donors were healthy bone marrow donors. The sequence came from a woman aged 40 to 49 in good health and CMV-seropositive. The V and J genes are TRBV9 and TRBJ2-1; tentative D call: TRBD2 (6 bases). What was sequenced was PBMCs. The CDR3 spells CASSVDGTSIEQFF. CDR3 bases: TGTGCCAGCAGCGTAGATGGGACTTCAATTGAGCAGTTCTTC.